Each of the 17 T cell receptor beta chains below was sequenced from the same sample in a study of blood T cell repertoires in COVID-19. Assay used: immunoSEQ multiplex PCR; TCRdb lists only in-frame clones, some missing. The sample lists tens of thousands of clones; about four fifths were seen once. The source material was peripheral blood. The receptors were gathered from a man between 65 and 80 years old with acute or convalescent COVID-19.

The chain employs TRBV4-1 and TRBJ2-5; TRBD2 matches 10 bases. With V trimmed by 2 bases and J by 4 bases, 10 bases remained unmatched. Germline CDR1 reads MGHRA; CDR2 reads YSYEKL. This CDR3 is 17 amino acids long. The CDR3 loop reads CASSQMADLAGGETQYF. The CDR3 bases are TGCGCCAGCAGCCAAATGGCGGATTTAGCGGGAGGAGAGACCCAGTACTTC.

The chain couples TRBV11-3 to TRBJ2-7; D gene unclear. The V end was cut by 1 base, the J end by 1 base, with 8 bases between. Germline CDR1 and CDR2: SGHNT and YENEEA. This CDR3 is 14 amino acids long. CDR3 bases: TGTGCCAGCAGCTTAGCGGCCGGGTCCTACGAGCAGTACTTC. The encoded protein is CASSLAAGSYEQYF.

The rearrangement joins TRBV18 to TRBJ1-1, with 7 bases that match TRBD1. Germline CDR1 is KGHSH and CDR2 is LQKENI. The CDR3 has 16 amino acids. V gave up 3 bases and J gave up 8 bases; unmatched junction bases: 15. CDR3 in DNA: TGTGCCAGCTCACCCGTGACAGGGAGGTCTGTTTTAGAAGCTTTCTTT. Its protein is CASSPVTGRSVLEAFF.

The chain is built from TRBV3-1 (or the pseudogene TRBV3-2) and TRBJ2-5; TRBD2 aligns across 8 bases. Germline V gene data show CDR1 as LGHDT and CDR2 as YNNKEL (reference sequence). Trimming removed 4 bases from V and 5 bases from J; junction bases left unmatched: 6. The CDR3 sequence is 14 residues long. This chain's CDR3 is CASSLGGGLETQYF. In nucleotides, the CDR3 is TGTGCCAGCAGCCTCGGGGGGGGTCTGGAGACCCAGTACTTC.

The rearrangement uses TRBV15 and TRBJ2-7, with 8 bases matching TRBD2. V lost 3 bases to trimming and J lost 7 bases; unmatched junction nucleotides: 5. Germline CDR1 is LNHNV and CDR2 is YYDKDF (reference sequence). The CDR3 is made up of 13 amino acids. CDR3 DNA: TGTGCCACCAGCAGCGGGAGGGCCCGGGAGCAGTACTTC. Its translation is CATSSGRAREQYF.

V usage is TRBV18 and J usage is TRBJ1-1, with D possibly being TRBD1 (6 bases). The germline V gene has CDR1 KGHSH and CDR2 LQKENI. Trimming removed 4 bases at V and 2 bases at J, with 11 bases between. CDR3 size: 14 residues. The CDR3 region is CASSLGRGNTEAFF. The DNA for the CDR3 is TGTGCCAGCTCACTGGGCAGGGGCAACACTGAAGCTTTCTTT.

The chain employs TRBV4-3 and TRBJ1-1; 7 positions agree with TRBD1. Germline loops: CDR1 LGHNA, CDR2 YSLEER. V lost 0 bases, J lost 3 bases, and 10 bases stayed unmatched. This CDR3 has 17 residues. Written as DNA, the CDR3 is TGCGCCAGCAGCCAAGACGGACAGGACACCGGGGACACTGAAGCTTTCTTT. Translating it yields CASSQDGQDTGDTEAFF.

The CDR3 coding sequence is TGTGCCAGCAGCTTAGAAGTGGGAGGGGCTAGCGGGAACTACGAGCAGTACTTC. It codes for CASSLEVGGASGNYEQYF. The chain carries TRBV11-3 and TRBJ2-7; 9 nucleotides match TRBD2. After removal of 0 bases from V and 3 bases from J, the junction contained 12 bases not matched to a gene. Germline V CDR1 and CDR2: SGHNT, YENEEA. CDR3 length: 18 amino acids.

CDR3 DNA sequence: TGTGCCAGCAGCCCACCGGGACAGGGGGCCGAAGAGCAGTTCTTC. Protein product: CASSPPGQGAEEQFF. This sequence joins TRBV7-8 and TRBJ2-1; TRBD1 aligns across 12 bases. Germline loops: CDR1 SGHVS, CDR2 FQNEAQ. CDR3 size: 15 residues. Trimming removed 5 bases from V and 10 bases from J; junction bases left unmatched: 9.

The CDR3 sequence: CASSRGVYGYTF. As DNA, the CDR3 is TGTGCCAGTAGTCGGGGAGTCTATGGCTACACCTTC. The chain is built from TRBV28 and TRBJ1-2, with unresolved D. The CDR3 totals 12 residues. The ends were cut back, 9 bases at V and 4 bases at J, with 12 bases in the middle. CDR1 and CDR2 (germline): MDHEN, SYDVKM.

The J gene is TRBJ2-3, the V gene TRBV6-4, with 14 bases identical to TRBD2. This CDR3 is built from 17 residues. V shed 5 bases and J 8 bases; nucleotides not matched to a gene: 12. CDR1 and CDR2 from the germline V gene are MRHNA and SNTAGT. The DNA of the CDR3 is TGTGCCAGCAGTTCTTCTCCCGGGACTAGCGGGAGTGTTACGCAGTATTTT. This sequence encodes CASSSSPGTSGSVTQYF.

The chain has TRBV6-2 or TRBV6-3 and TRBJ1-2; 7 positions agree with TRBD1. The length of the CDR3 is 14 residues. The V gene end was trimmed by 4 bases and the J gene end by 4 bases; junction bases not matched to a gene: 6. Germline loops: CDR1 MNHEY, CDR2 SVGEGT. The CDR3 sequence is CASSSAGQAYGYTF. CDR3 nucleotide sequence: TGTGCCAGCAGTTCCGCCGGACAGGCCTATGGCTACACCTTC.

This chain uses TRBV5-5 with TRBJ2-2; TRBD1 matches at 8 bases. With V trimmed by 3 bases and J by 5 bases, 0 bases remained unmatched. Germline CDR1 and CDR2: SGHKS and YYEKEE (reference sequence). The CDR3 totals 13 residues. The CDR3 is CASSWTGTGELFF. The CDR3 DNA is TGTGCCAGCAGCTGGACAGGGACCGGGGAGCTGTTTTTT.

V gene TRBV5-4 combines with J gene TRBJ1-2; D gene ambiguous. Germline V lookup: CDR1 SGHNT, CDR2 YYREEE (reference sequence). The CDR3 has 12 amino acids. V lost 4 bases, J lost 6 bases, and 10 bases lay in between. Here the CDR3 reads CASSRGENGYTF. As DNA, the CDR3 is TGTGCCAGCAGCCGCGGGGAAAATGGCTACACCTTC.

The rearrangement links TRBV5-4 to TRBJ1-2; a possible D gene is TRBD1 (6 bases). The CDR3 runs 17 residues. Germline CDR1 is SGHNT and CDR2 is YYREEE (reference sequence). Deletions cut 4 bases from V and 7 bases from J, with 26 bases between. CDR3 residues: CASSKPAGQTQGRGYTF. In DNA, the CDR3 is TGTGCCAGCAGCAAACCCGCTGGACAGACTCAAGGTCGTGGCTACACCTTC.

The CDR3 region is CASSPNSRGYTF. For the CDR3, the DNA is TGTGCCAGCAGTCCAAATAGTCGGGGCTACACCTTC. J is TRBJ1-2 and V is TRBV12-3 or TRBV12-4; no clear D gene. The CDR3 consists of 12 residues. V was shortened by 5 bases and J by 8 bases, with 12 bases between the two germline ends.

The CDR3 spells CASSHPYNEQFF. The CDR3 nucleotides read TGTGCCAGCAGCCATCCCTACAATGAGCAGTTCTTC. This chain joins TRBV11-1 and TRBJ2-1; no reliable D call. Per the germline V gene, CDR1 is SGHAT and CDR2 is FQDESV (reference sequence). V was pared by 5 bases and J by 2 bases, with 4 bases between. The CDR3 is 12 residues long.